One and the same sample provided the 27 T cell receptor beta chains below, sequenced in a study of cytomegalovirus exposure and HLA in healthy donors. The PCR employed 60 Vbeta primers together with 13 Jbeta primers. Method: immunoSEQ multiplex PCR; TCRdb's copy keeps in-frame clones and lacks some. The sample holds about 110,000 clones, around 77% seen once. Material: PBMCs. These receptors were collected from a human donor in good health.

The chain has TRBV19 and TRBJ2-7, with D possibly being TRBD1 (6 bases). Germline V gene lookup returns CDR1 LNHDA and CDR2 SQIVND (reference sequence). This CDR3 has 15 residues. Trimming pared 1 base from V and 3 bases from J, leaving 13 bases between. The CDR3 spells CASSIGSDRHYEQYF. In DNA form, the CDR3 reads TGTGCCAGTAGTATAGGATCGGACAGACACTACGAGCAGTACTTC.

The rearrangement joins TRBV18 to TRBJ2-5; 11 nucleotides agree with TRBD1. Germline CDR1 KGHSH, CDR2 LQKENI. The CDR3 is made up of 15 amino acids. With 3 bases clipped from V and 5 bases from J, the junction kept 5 bases outside the gene matches. CDR3 residues: CASSPGTGGWETQYF. The DNA of the CDR3 is TGTGCCAGCTCACCCGGGACAGGGGGTTGGGAGACCCAGTACTTC.

By share, this clone ranks as medium-sized. This sequence joins TRBV10-3 and TRBJ1-3; TRBD1 matches 8 bases. The CDR3 is made up of 13 amino acids. Trimming took 7 bases from V and 7 from J; bases not matched to a gene: 6. Germline CDR1 and CDR2: ENHRY and SYGVKD. This CDR3 is CAITLGQGNTIYF. The CDR3 coding sequence is TGTGCCATCACTCTCGGACAGGGTAACACCATATATTTT.

The chain couples TRBV2 to TRBJ1-3, with 8 bases that match TRBD1. The V gene's germline CDR1 is SNHLY and CDR2 FYNNEI. J lost 2 bases, V lost 6 bases, and 12 bases had no gene match. The CDR3 extends over 17 amino acids. CDR3 in DNA: TGTGCCAGCAGGCGGGACAGGATCCCAGGCACTGGAAACACCATATATTTT. This gives the protein CASRRDRIPGTGNTIYF.

The genes are TRBV2 and TRBJ1-1; maybe TRBD1 (5 bases). The germline V gene has CDR1 SNHLY and CDR2 FYNNEI. Trimming cost V 10 bases and J 4 bases, with 16 bases left between them. There are 13 residues in the CDR3. The CDR3 DNA is TGTGCCACCCAGACAGAGTCGGGCACTGAAGCTTTCTTT. This sequence encodes CATQTESGTEAFF. The full variable domain, rest sourced from reference TRBV2 and TRBJ1-1, is EPEVTQTPSHQVTQMGQEVILRCVPISNHLYFYWYRQILGQKVEFLVSFYNNEISEKSEIFDDQFSVERPDGSNFTLKIRSTKLEDSAMYFCATQTESGTEAFFGQGTRLTVV.

This chain joins TRBV2 and TRBJ2-5, with 12 nucleotides matching TRBD1. CDR1 and CDR2 (germline): SNHLY, FYNNEI. V shed 8 bases, J shed 4 bases, and the junction held 20 bases outside the gene matches. This CDR3 is built from 19 residues. The CDR3 protein is CASGGPGTGGNERGETQYF. In nucleotides, the CDR3 is TGTGCCAGCGGCGGACCCGGGACAGGGGGCAACGAACGTGGAGAGACCCAGTACTTC.

This chain links TRBV7-9 with TRBJ2-7, with D maybe TRBD1 (6 bases). V was cut by 3 bases and J by 2 bases, with 14 bases left in between. There are 15 residues in the CDR3. Germline CDR1 and CDR2: SEHNR and FQNEAQ (reference sequence). The CDR3 sequence is CASSFTRGTPYEQYF. CDR3 in DNA: TGTGCCAGCAGCTTCACCAGGGGAACACCCTACGAGCAGTACTTC.

The V call is TRBV6-6, the J call TRBJ2-5; D not certain. The CDR3 covers 13 residues. Germline CDR1 and CDR2: MNHNY and SVGAGI (reference sequence). Trimming stripped 8 bases from V and 2 bases from J, with 12 bases between. The CDR3 DNA reads as TGTGCCAGCGCCCCGCGGCGGCAAGAGACCCAGTACTTC. It encodes CASAPRRQETQYF.

The chain uses TRBV6-1 and TRBJ1-1; weak D call: TRBD1 (5 bases). Trimming took off 4 bases at V and 5 bases at J, with 23 bases between the two ends. The CDR3 runs 17 residues. CDR1 is MNHNS and CDR2 is SASEGT in the germline V gene. The CDR3 nucleotides are TGTGCCAGCAGTGCCCTCCCCCGGGCCAGGGTGGTGACTGAAGCTTTCTTT. This codes for CASSALPRARVVTEAFF.

The chain has TRBV27 and TRBJ1-1; 9 nucleotides align to TRBD1. The V gene end was trimmed by 1 base and the J gene end by 6 bases; junction bases not matched to a gene: 12. The CDR3 has 17 amino acids. Germline V gives CDR1 MNHEY, CDR2 SMNVEV (reference sequence). DNA of the CDR3: TGTGCCAGCAGTTTATGGGGTCCACGGACAGGGGCAGCTGAAGCTTTCTTT. Encoded protein: CASSLWGPRTGAAEAFF.

This clone has just a few counts. The chain has TRBV5-6 and TRBJ1-2; D is undetermined. CDR3 length: 12 residues. The V gene's germline CDR1 is SGHDT and CDR2 YYEEEE. The V gene lost 4 bases and the J gene lost 8 bases, with 12 bases spanning the gap. In DNA, the CDR3 is TGTGCCAGCAGCCAACGGTTGCTAGGCTACACCTTC. Protein sequence: CASSQRLLGYTF.

V gene TRBV7-3 combines with J gene TRBJ1-2; TRBD1 agrees at 7 bases. The germline V gene encodes CDR1 SGHTA and CDR2 FQGTGA. J gave up 6 bases and V 5 bases, and 12 bases lay outside the gene matches. There are 15 residues in the CDR3. CDR3 DNA: TGTGCCAGCAGCCTCCAACCAGGGCAGGGGGATGGCTACACCTTC. Translation: CASSLQPGQGDGYTF.

This clone was seen only once. The V and J genes are TRBV4-2 and TRBJ1-4, with 7 bases fitting TRBD1. Per the germline V gene, CDR1 is LGHNA and CDR2 is YNFKEQ. V was clipped by 5 bases and J by 15 bases; unmatched bases: 12. The CDR3 has 13 amino acids. The DNA for the CDR3 is TGTGCCAGCAGCTCGCGGGACAGCTTGAAGGTGTTTTTT. Its protein is CASSSRDSLKVFF.

J is TRBJ1-1 and V is TRBV10-1; D unresolved. V was pared by 2 bases and J by 7 bases, with 14 bases between. This CDR3 contains 14 residues. Per the germline V gene, CDR1 is WNHNN and CDR2 is SYGVQD (reference sequence). CDR3 nucleotide sequence: TGCGCCAGCAGTGAGGGAGTACCCTCGGGTGAAGCTTTCTTT. It specifies CASSEGVPSGEAFF.

The chain combines TRBV19 with TRBJ2-7; D perhaps matches TRBD1 (6 bases). V lost 0 bases to trimming and J lost 1 base, with 13 bases between them. Germline-derived CDR1 and CDR2 are LNHDA and SQIVND (reference sequence). The CDR3 runs 16 residues. The CDR3 sequence is CASSIDPSQGSYEQYF. CDR3 DNA: TGTGCCAGTAGTATAGACCCCTCACAGGGATCCTACGAGCAGTACTTC.

The chain employs TRBV7-2 and TRBJ2-1; 10 nucleotides agree with TRBD1. With V trimmed by 4 bases and J by 9 bases, 15 bases remained unmatched. The CDR3 consists of 17 residues. Germline V gene lookup returns CDR1 SGHTA and CDR2 FQGNSA. The CDR3 region is CASSSPRGTGVIGEQFF. In nucleotides, the CDR3 is TGTGCCAGCAGCTCTCCCAGGGGGACAGGGGTGATAGGTGAGCAGTTCTTC.

V usage is TRBV10-3 and J usage is TRBJ2-5; TRBD2 matches 9 bases. Germline loops: CDR1 ENHRY, CDR2 SYGVKD. The length of the CDR3 is 13 residues. V was clipped by 11 bases and J by 6 bases; unmatched bases: 10. CDR3 sequence: CASGQREAKTQYF. DNA of the CDR3: TGTGCCTCGGGCCAGCGGGAGGCAAAGACCCAGTACTTC.

The chain's CDR3 is CASSVGTDYTF. CDR3 in DNA: TGTGCCAGCAGCGTAGGGACAGACTACACCTTC. V usage is TRBV9 and J usage is TRBJ1-2; tentatively, D is TRBD1 (6 bases). The CDR3 consists of 11 residues. Per the germline V gene, CDR1 is SGDLS and CDR2 is YYNGEE. Deletions cut 0 bases from V and 10 bases from J, with 7 bases between.

The rearrangement joins TRBV4-2 to TRBJ2-7; weak D call: TRBD2 (6 bases). Germline V CDR1 and CDR2: LGHNA, YNFKEQ. The CDR3 covers 16 residues. V lost 0 bases and J lost 2, with 14 bases in between. CDR3 nucleotides: TGTGCCAGCAGCCAAGAGGGGGGACCACAGACCTACGAGCAGTACTTC. Amino acid sequence: CASSQEGGPQTYEQYF.

V and J are TRBV2 and TRBJ2-3; 7 bases map to TRBD2. This CDR3 is 15 amino acids long. Germline values: CDR1 SNHLY, CDR2 FYNNEI. V shed 5 bases, J shed 2 bases, and the junction held 7 bases outside the gene matches. CDR3 residues: CASSLTSRITDTQYF. CDR3 coding DNA: TGTGCCAGCAGTCTGACTAGCAGGATCACAGATACGCAGTATTTT.

The chain has TRBV19 and TRBJ1-1, with D possibly TRBD1 on 6 matching bases. The CDR3 contains 13 residues. Trimming removed 3 bases at V and 8 bases at J, with 13 bases between. Germline V gene sequence: CDR1 LNHDA, CDR2 SQIVND (reference sequence). CDR3 sequence: CASSMAGEIEAFF. The DNA of the CDR3 is TGTGCCAGTAGTATGGCAGGGGAGATAGAAGCTTTCTTT.

This chain links TRBV6-5 with TRBJ1-3; perhaps TRBD1 as D (6 bases). This CDR3 is built from 14 residues. V was shortened by 5 bases and J by 4 bases, with 12 bases between the two germline ends. CDR1 is MNHEY, CDR2 SVGAGI, per germline. CDR3 loop: CASSERGFGNTIYF. CDR3 nucleotide sequence: TGTGCCAGCAGTGAAAGGGGGTTCGGAAACACCATATATTTT.

The chain combines TRBV7-8 with TRBJ2-7; 14 nucleotides line up with TRBD2. CDR1 and CDR2 from the germline V gene are SGHVS and FQNEAQ. Losses at the gene ends were 1 base for V and 7 bases for J; bases not matched to a gene: 6. The CDR3 loop spans 16 amino acids. The DNA for the CDR3 is TGTGCCAGCAGCTTAGTGACTAGCGGGAGGGACCCGGAGCAGTACTTC. It encodes CASSLVTSGRDPEQYF. The full variable domain, rest sourced from reference TRBV7-8 and TRBJ2-7, is GAGVSQSPRYKVAKRGQDVALRCDPISGHVSLFWYQQALGQGPEFLTYFQNEAQLDKSGLPSDRFFAERPEGSVSTLKIQRTQQEDSAVYLCASSLVTSGRDPEQYFGPGTRLTVT.

There are a few counts of this clone. The J gene is TRBJ2-3, the V gene TRBV6-6; 8 bases are a match to TRBD1. The germline gives CDR1 MNHNY, CDR2 SVGAGI (reference sequence). V lost 8 bases, J lost 2 bases, and 12 bases stayed unmatched. This CDR3 contains 16 residues. The CDR3 sequence: CASPPPQGAITDTQYF. The DNA of the CDR3 is TGTGCCAGCCCCCCCCCGCAGGGGGCGATCACAGATACGCAGTATTTT.

This clone appeared a few times. The V and J genes are TRBV5-1 and TRBJ1-4, with TRBD1 as a possible D gene (5 bases). Germline V gene lookup returns CDR1 SGHRS and CDR2 YFSETQ. The CDR3 spans 15 residues. The V gene lost 0 bases and the J gene lost 4 bases, with 10 bases spanning the gap. CDR3 in amino acids: CASSLAGGLNEKLFF. The CDR3 DNA reads TGCGCCAGCAGCTTGGCCGGGGGTCTTAATGAAAAACTGTTTTTT.

The genes are TRBV5-4 and TRBJ2-3; TRBD2 matches at 7 bases. The length of the CDR3 is 15 residues. V lost 4 bases to trimming and J lost 2 bases; unmatched junction nucleotides: 7. Per germline, CDR1 SGHNT and CDR2 YYREEE (reference sequence). CDR3 nucleotides: TGTGCCAGCAGCGAGTTAGCGGGTACCACAGATACGCAGTATTTT. This sequence encodes CASSELAGTTDTQYF.

This clone was counted between two and nine times. The chain has TRBV5-6 and TRBJ1-2; D remains ambiguous. The V end was cut by 8 bases, the J end by 5 bases, with 22 bases between. The CDR3 runs to 15 residues. Germline values: CDR1 SGHDT, CDR2 YYEEEE. CDR3 amino acids: CASRGEQRVRYGYTF. The CDR3 nucleotides are TGTGCCAGTCGTGGAGAGCAGAGGGTTAGGTATGGCTACACCTTC.